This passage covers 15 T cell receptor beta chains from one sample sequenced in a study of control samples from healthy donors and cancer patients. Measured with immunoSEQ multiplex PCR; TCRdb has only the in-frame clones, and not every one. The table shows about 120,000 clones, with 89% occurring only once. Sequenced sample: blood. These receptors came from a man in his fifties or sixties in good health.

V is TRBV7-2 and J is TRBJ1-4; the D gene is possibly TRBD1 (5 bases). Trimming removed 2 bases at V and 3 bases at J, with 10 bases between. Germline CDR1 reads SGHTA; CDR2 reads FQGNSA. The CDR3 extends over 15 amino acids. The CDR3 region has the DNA TGTGCCAGCAGCTTAATGGGGGGGGCTAATGAAAAACTGTTTTTT. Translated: CASSLMGGANEKLFF.

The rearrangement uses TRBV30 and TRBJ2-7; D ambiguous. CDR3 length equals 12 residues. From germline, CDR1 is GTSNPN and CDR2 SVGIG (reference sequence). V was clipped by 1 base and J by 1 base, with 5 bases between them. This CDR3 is CAWSAESYEQYF. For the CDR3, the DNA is TGTGCCTGGAGTGCTGAGTCCTACGAGCAGTACTTC.

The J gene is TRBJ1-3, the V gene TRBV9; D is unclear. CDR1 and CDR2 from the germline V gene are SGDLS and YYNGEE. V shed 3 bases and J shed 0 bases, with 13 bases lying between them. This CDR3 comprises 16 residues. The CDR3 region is CASSARTGYSGNTIYF. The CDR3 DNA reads TGTGCCAGCAGCGCCAGGACCGGTTACTCTGGAAACACCATATATTTT.

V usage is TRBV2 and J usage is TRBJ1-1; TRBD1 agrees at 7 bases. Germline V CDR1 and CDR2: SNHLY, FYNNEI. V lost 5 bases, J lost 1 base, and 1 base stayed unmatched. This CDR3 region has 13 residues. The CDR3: CASSRQGNTEAFF. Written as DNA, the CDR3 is TGTGCCAGCAGTCGACAGGGGAACACTGAAGCTTTCTTT.

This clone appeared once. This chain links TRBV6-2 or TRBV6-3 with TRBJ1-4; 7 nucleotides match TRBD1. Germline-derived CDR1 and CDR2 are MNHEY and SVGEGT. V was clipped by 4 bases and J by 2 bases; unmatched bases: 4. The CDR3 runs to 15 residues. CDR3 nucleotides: TGTGCCAGCAGTTTCCTGACAGGGACTAATGAAAAACTGTTTTTT. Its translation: CASSFLTGTNEKLFF.

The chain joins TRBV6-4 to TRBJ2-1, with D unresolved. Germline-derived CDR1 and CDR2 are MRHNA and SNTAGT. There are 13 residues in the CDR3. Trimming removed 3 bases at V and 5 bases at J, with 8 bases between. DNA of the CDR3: TGTGCCAGCAGTGAAGTTGGGGACAATGAGCAGTTCTTC. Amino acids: CASSEVGDNEQFF.

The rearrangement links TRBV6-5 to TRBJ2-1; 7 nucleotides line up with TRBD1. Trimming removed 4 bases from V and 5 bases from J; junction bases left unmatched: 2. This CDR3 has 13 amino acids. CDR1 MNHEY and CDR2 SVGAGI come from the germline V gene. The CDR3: CASSSGQNNEQFF. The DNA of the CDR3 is TGTGCCAGCAGTTCGGGACAGAACAATGAGCAGTTCTTC.

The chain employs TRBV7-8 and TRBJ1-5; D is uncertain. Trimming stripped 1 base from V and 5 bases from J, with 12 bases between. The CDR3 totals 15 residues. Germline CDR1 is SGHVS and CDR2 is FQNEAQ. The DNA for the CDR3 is TGTGCCAGCAGCTTAGGGTGGGGAAGAGATCAGCCCCAGCATTTT. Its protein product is CASSLGWGRDQPQHF.

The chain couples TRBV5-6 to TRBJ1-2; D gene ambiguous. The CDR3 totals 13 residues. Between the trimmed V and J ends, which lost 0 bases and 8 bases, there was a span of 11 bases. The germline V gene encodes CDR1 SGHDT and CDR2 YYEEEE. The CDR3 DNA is TGTGCCAGCAGCTTGGTTTTTATGTCCGGCTACACCTTC. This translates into CASSLVFMSGYTF.

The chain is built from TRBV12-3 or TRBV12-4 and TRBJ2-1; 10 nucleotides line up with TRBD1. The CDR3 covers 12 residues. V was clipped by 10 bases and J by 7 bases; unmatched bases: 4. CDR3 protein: CATGQGVNEQFF. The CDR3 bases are TGTGCCACCGGACAGGGGGTGAATGAGCAGTTCTTC.

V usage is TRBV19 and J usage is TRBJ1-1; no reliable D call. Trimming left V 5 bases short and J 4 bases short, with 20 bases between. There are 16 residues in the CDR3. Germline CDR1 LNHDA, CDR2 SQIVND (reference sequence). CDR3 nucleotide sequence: TGTGCCAGTAGTCCGGTACTGGCCCCACCGGCCACTGAAGCTTTCTTT. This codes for CASSPVLAPPATEAFF.

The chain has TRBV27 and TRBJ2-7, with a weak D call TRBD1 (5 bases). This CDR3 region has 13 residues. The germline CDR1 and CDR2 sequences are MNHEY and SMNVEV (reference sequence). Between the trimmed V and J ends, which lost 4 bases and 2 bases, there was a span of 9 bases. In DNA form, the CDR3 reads TGTGCCAGCAGTTCAGGGAACCCCTACGAGCAGTACTTC. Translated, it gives CASSSGNPYEQYF.

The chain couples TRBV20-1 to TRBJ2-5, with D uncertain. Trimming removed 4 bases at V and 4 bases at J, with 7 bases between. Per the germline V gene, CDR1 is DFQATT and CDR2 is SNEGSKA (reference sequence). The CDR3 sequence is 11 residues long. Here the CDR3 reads CSANKGETQYF. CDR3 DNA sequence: TGCAGTGCTAATAAGGGAGAGACCCAGTACTTC.

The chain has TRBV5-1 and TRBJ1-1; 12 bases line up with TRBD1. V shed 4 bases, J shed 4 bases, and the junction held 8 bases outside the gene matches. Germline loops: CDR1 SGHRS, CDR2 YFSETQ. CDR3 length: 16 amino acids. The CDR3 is CASSPGTGGAGTEAFF. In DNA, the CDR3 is TGCGCCAGCAGCCCCGGGACAGGGGGCGCGGGCACTGAAGCTTTCTTT.

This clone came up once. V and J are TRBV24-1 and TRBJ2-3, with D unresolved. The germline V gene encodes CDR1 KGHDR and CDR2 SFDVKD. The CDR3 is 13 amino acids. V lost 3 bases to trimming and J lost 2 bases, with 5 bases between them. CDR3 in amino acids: CATSDPVTDTQYF. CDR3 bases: TGTGCCACCAGTGATCCTGTCACAGATACGCAGTATTTT.